This TCR beta chain stems from a study of shared clonotypes between healthy human individuals. Trimming took 5 bases from V and 5 from J, leaving 13 bases between them. The germline CDR1 and CDR2 sequences are ENHRY and SYGVKD. This CDR3 has 13 amino acids. As for this clone: No antigen is known for it.

A CD45RA-negative memory subset and a CD45RA+ naive subset were separated from the CD4+ cells. The assay was immunoSEQ multiplex PCR, and TCRdb's table has in-frame clones only and misses some. Seen here are more than 2 million clones, 85% to 95% observed once, and the top ten hold approximately 0.13%. Broader study findings: What naive subsets generally showed was a larger estimated richness than memory subsets showed. Some naive CD4 clonotypes, around 5%, turned up in common across a handful of donors.

This chain links TRBV10-3 with TRBJ2-7; the D is unclear. The specimen sequenced was naive CD4+ T cells sorted from blood. Subset meaning: CD45RA+ positively selected. The TCR originated in a man between 18 and 29 years old in good health. CDR3: CAISLGFGNEQYF. CDR3 bases: TGTGCCATCAGTTTGGGTTTTGGAAACGAGCAGTACTTC.